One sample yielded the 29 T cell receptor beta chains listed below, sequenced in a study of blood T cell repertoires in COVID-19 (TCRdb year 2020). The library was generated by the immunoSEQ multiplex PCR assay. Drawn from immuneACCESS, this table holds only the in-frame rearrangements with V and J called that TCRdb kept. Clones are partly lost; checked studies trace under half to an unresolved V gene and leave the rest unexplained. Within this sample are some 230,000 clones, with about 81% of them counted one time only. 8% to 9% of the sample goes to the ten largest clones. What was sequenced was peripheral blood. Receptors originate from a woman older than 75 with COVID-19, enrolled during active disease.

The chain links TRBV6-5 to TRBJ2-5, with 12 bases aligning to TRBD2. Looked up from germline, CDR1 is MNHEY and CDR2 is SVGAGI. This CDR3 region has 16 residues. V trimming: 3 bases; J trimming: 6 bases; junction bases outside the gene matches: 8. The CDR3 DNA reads TGTGCCAGCAGTTATAAGACTAGCGGGAGTCTTAAGACCCAGTACTTC. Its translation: CASSYKTSGSLKTQYF.

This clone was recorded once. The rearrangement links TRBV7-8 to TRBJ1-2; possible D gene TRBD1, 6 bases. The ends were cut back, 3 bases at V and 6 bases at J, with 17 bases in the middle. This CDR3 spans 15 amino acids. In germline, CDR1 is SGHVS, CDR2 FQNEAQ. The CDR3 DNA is TGTGCCAGCAGCTTGTCCGACGCGGGGGGCCATGGCTACACCTTC. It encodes CASSLSDAGGHGYTF.

CDR3 in DNA: TGTGCCAGCAGTTCCCACTCTGGAAACACCATATATTTT. This sequence encodes CASSSHSGNTIYF. V gene TRBV6-5 combines with J gene TRBJ1-3, with unresolved D. Germline assignment: CDR1 MNHEY and CDR2 SVGAGI. The CDR3 is made up of 13 amino acids. Trimming pared 4 bases from V and 0 bases from J, leaving 4 bases between.

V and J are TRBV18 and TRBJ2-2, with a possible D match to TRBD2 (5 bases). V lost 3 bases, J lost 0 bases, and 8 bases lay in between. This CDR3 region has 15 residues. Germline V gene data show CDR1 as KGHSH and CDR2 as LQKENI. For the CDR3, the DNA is TGTGCCAGCTCACCTGAGGGTCCGAACACCGGGGAGCTGTTTTTT. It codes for CASSPEGPNTGELFF.

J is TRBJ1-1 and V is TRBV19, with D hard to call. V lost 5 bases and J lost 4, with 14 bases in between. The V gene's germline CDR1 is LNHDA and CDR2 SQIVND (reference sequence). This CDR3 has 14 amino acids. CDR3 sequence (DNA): TGTGCCAGTAGTTCCTCTACGCCCTTCACTGAAGCTTTCTTT. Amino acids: CASSSSTPFTEAFF.

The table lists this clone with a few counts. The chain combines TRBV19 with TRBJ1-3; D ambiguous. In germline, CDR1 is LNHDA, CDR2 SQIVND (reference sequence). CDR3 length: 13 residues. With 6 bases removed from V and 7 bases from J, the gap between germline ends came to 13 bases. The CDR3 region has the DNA TGTGCCAGTAGCATTTCGGCGGTTAACACCATATATTTT. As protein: CASSISAVNTIYF.

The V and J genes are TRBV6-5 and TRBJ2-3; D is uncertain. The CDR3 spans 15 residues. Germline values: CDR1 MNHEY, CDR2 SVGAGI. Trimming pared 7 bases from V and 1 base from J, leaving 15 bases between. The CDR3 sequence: CASMTSSLGTDTQYF. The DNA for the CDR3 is TGTGCCAGCATGACTTCTTCCTTGGGCACAGATACGCAGTATTTT.

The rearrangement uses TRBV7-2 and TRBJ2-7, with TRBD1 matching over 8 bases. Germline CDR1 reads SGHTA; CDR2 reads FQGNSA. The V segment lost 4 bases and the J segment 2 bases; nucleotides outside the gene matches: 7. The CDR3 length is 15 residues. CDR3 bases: TGTGCCAGCAGCTCATATCGGGACAGGACCTACGAGCAGTACTTC. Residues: CASSSYRDRTYEQYF.

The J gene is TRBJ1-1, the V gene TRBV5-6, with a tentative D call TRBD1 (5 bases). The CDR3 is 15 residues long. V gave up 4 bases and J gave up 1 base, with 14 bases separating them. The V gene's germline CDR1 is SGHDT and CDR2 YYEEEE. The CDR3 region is CASSRRQSPNTEAFF. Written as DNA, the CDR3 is TGTGCCAGCAGCCGAAGACAGTCCCCGAACACTGAAGCTTTCTTT.

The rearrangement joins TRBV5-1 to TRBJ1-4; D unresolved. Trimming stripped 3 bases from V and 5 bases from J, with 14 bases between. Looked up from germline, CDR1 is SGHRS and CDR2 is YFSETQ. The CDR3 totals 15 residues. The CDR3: CASSSDPGGNEKLFF. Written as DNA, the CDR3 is TGCGCCAGCAGCTCAGACCCCGGAGGGAATGAAAAACTGTTTTTT.

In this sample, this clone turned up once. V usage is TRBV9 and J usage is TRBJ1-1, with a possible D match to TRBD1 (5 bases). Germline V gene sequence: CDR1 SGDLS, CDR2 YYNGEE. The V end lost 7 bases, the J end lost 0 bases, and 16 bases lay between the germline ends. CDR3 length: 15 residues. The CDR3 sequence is CASGGVPPMNTEAFF. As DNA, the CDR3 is TGTGCCAGCGGAGGGGTGCCCCCCATGAACACTGAAGCTTTCTTT.

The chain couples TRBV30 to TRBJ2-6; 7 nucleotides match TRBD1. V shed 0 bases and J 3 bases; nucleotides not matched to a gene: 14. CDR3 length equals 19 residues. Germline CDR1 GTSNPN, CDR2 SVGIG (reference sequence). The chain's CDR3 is CAWSVRGYRGRVGANVLTF. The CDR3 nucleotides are TGTGCCTGGAGTGTTCGCGGTTACAGGGGCCGGGTTGGGGCCAACGTCCTGACTTTC.

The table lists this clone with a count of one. CDR3 DNA: TGTGCCAGCAGCCCGGGACAGGGGGCACAGCCCCAGCATTTT. As protein: CASSPGQGAQPQHF. The rearrangement links TRBV7-2 to TRBJ1-5; TRBD1 aligns across 12 bases. The CDR3 runs to 14 residues. V shed 5 bases, J shed 7 bases, and the junction held 3 bases outside the gene matches. CDR1 is SGHTA, CDR2 FQGNSA, per germline.

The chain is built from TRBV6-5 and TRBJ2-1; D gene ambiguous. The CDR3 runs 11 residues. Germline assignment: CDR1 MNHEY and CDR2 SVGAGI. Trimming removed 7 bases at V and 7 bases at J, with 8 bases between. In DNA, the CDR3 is TGTGCCAGCAAAAGCAGGAATGAGCAGTTCTTC. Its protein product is CASKSRNEQFF.

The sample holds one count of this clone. The CDR3 protein is CASSQEDIPFTEAFF. In nucleotides, the CDR3 is TGTGCCAGCAGCCAAGAAGACATACCTTTCACTGAAGCTTTCTTT. The chain uses TRBV4-2 and TRBJ1-1, with unresolved D. CDR3 length: 15 residues. Trimming left V 0 bases short and J 4 bases short, with 12 bases between. Germline V CDR1 and CDR2: LGHNA, YNFKEQ.

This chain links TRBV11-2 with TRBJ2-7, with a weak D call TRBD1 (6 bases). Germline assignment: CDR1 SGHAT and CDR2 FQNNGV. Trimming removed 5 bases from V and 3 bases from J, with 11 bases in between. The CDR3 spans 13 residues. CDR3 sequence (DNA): TGTGCCAGCAGCCTCAGGACAGTCTACGAGCAGTACTTC. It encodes CASSLRTVYEQYF.

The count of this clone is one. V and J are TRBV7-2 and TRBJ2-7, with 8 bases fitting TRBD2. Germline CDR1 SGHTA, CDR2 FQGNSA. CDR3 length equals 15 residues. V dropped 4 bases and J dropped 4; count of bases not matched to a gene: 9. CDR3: CASSSLPGGWYEQYF. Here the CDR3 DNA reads TGTGCCAGCAGCTCCTTACCGGGAGGGTGGTACGAGCAGTACTTC.

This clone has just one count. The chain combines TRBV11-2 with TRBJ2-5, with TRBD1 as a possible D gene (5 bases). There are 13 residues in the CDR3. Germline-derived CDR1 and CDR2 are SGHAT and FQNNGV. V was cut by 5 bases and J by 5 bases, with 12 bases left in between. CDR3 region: CASSQGLAETQYF. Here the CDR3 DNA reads TGTGCCAGCAGCCAGGGCTTGGCGGAGACCCAGTACTTC.

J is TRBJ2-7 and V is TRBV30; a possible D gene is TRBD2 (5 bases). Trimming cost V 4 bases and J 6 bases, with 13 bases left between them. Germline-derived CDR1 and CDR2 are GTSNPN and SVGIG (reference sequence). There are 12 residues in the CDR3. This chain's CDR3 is CAWKVQAAEQYF. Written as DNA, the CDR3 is TGTGCCTGGAAGGTCCAAGCGGCCGAGCAGTACTTC.

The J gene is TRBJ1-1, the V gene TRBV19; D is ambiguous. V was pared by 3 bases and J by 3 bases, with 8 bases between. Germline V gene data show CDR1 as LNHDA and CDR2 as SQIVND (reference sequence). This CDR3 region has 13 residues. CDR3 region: CASSITPDTEAFF. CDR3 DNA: TGTGCCAGTAGTATTACCCCGGACACTGAAGCTTTCTTT.

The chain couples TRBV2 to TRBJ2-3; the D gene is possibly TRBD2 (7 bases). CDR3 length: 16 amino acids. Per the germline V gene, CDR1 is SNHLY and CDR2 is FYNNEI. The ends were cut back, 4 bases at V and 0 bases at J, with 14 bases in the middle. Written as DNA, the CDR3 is TGTGCCAGCAGTGTTCGCGGGGGCGTTAGCACAGATACGCAGTATTTT. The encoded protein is CASSVRGGVSTDTQYF.

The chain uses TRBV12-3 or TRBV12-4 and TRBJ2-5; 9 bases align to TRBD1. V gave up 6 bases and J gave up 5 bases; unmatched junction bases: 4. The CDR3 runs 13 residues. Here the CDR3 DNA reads TGTGCCAGCAGACAGGGGGCCGCGGAGACCCAGTACTTC. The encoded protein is CASRQGAAETQYF.

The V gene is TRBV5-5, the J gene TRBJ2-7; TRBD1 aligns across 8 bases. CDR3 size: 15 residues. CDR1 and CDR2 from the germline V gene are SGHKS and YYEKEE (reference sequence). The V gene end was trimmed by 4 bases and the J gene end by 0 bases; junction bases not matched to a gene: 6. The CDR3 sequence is CASSLGTGLSYEQYF. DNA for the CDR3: TGTGCCAGCAGCCTGGGGACAGGCCTCTCCTACGAGCAGTACTTC. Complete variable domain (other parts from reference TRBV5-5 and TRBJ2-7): DAGVTQSPTHLIKTRGQQVTLRCSPISGHKSVSWYQQVLGQGPQFIFQYYEKEERGRGNFPDRFSARQFPNYSSELNVNALLLGDSALYLCASSLGTGLSYEQYFGPGTRLTVT.

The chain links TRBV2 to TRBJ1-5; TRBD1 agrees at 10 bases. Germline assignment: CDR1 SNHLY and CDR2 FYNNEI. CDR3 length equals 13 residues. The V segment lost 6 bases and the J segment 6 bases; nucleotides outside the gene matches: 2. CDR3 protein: CASRGQGSQPQHF. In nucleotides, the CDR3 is TGTGCCAGCAGGGGACAGGGGTCTCAGCCCCAGCATTTT.

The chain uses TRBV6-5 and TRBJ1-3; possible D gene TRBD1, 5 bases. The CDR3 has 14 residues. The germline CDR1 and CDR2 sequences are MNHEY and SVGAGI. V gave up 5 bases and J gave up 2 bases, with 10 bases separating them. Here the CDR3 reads CASSLGGAGNTIYF. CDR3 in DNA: TGTGCCAGCAGTCTAGGAGGGGCTGGAAACACCATATATTTT.

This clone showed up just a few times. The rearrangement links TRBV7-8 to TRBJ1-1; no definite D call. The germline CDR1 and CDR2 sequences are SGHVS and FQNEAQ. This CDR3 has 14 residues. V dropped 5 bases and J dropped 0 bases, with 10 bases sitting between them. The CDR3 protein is CASSVGMVNTEAFF. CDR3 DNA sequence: TGTGCCAGCAGCGTCGGGATGGTGAACACTGAAGCTTTCTTT. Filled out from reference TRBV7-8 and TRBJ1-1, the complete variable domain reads GAGVSQSPRYKVAKRGQDVALRCDPISGHVSLFWYQQALGQGPEFLTYFQNEAQLDKSGLPSDRFFAERPEGSVSTLKIQRTQQEDSAVYLCASSVGMVNTEAFFGQGTRLTVV.

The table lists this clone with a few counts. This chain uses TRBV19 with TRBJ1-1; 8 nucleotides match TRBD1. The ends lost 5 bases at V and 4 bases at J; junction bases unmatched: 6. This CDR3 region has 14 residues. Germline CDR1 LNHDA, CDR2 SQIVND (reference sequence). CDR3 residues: CASSLQGVATEAFF. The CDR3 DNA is TGTGCCAGTAGTTTACAGGGGGTCGCCACTGAAGCTTTCTTT.

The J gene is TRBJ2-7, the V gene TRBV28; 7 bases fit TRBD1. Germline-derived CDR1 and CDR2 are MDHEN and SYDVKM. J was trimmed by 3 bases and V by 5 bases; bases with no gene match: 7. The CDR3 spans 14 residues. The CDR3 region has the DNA TGTGCCAGCAGTCGGGCCGGGACAGTCTACGAGCAGTACTTC. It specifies CASSRAGTVYEQYF.

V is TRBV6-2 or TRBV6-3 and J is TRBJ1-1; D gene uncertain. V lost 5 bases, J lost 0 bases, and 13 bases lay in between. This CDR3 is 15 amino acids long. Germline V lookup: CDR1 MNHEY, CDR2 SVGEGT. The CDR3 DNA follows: TGTGCCAGCAGTATCCCCCAGTTGCTGAACACTGAAGCTTTCTTT. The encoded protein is CASSIPQLLNTEAFF.